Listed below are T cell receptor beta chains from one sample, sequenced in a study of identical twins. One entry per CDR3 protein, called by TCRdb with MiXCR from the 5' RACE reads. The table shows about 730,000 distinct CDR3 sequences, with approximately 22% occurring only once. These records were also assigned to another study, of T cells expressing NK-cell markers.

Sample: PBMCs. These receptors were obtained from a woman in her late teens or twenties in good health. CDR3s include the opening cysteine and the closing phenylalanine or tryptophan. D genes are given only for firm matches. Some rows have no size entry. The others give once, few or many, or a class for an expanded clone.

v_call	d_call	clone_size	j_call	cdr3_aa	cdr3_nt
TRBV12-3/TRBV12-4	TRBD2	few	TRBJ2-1	CASSLRRAGVGSYNEQFF	TGTGCCAGCAGTTTAAGAAGGGCGGGAGTGGGTTCCTACAATGAGCAGTTCTTC
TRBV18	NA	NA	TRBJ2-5	CASSPVRGGGETQYF	TGTGCCAGCTCACCAGTCCGGGGAGGAGGGGAGACCCAGTACTTC
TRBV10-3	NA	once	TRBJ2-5	CAIARQQETQYF	TGTGCCATCGCCAGGCAGCAAGAGACCCAGTACTTC
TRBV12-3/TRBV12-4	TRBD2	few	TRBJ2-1	CASNLGLAAGNEQFF	TGTGCCAGCAACCTCGGACTAGCGGCCGGCAATGAGCAGTTCTTC
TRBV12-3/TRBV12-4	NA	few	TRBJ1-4	CASSFEVGTLNEKLFF	TGTGCCAGCAGTTTCGAGGTGGGGACCCTCAATGAAAAACTGTTTTTT
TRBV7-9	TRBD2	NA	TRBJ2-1	CASSSGTSVFEEQFF	TGTGCCAGCAGCTCCGGGACTAGCGTTTTTGAGGAGCAGTTCTTC
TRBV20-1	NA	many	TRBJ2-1	CSARRATGNEQFF	TGCAGTGCTAGACGCGCCACCGGCAATGAGCAGTTCTTC
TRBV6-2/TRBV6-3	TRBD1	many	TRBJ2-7	CASSWSWTGNYEQYF	TGTGCCAGCAGCTGGAGTTGGACAGGGAACTACGAGCAGTACTTC
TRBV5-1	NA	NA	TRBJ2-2	CASSPKQLRDTGELFF	TGCGCCAGCAGCCCGAAACAATTACGGGACACCGGGGAGCTGTTTTTT
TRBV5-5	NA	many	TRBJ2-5	CASSGFQGDSRETQYF	TGTGCCAGCAGCGGATTCCAGGGGGACTCCCGGGAGACCCAGTACTTC
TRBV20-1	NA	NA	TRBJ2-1	CSVSRVGFNEQFF	TGCAGTGTTAGTCGCGTAGGTTTCAATGAGCAGTTCTTC
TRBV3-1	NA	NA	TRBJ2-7	CASSPGGRVAEYF	TGTGCCAGCAGCCCCGGTGGCAGAGTTGCGGAGTACTTC
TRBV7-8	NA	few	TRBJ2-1	CASSISGWSANSYNEQFF	TGTGCCAGCAGCATTTCCGGGTGGTCGGCAAATTCCTACAATGAGCAGTTCTTC
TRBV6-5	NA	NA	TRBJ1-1	CASSYKGARITEAFF	TGTGCCAGCAGTTACAAAGGGGCGCGAATCACTGAAGCTTTCTTT
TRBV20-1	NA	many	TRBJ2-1	CSADVRRRRDNEQFF	TGCAGTGCTGACGTCCGCAGACGACGGGACAATGAGCAGTTCTTC
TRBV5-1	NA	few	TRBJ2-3	CASSSGQKTDTQYF	TGCGCCAGCAGCTCCGGACAGAAGACAGATACGCAGTATTTT
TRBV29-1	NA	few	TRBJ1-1	CSVARSQQGNTEAFF	TGCAGCGTTGCCAGAAGTCAACAGGGGAACACTGAAGCTTTCTTT
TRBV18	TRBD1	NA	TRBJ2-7	CASSFRTGKRYEQYF	TGTGCCAGCTCATTCCGGACAGGGAAACGCTACGAGCAGTACTTC
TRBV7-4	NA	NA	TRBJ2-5	CASSLEVARQETQYF	TGTGCCAGCAGCTTAGAGGTCGCCCGCCAAGAGACCCAGTACTTC
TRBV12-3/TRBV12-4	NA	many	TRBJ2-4	CASSLTRWPKNIQYF	TGTGCCAGCAGTTTAACCCGGTGGCCCAAAAACATTCAGTACTTC
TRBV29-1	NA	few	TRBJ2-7	CSVEMGGEQYF	TGCAGCGTTGAAATGGGGGGCGAGCAGTACTTC
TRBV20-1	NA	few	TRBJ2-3	CSARGPLGRGDTQYF	TGCAGTGCTAGAGGCCCCTTGGGTAGGGGGGATACGCAGTATTTT
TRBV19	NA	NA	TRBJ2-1	CASCRDRIGTEQFF	TGTGCCAGTTGCCGGGACCGAATAGGTACTGAGCAGTTCTTC
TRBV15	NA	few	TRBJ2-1	CATSTREWDLSNEQFF	TGTGCCACCAGCACCCGCGAGTGGGACTTAAGCAATGAGCAGTTCTTC
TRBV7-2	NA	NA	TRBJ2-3	CASSFRGASPDTQYF	TGTGCCAGCAGCTTCCGAGGGGCGAGCCCAGATACGCAGTATTTT
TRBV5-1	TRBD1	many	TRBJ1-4	CASSGGLNEKLFF	TGCGCCAGCTCAGGGGGCCTGAATGAAAAACTGTTTTTT
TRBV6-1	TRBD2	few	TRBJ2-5	CASSQIATSGGRFQETQYF	TGTGCCAGCAGCCAAATCGCGACTAGCGGGGGCCGTTTTCAAGAGACCCAGTACTTC
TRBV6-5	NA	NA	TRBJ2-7	CASSFLGSSYEQYF	TGTGCCAGCAGTTTCTTAGGTAGCTCCTACGAGCAGTACTTC
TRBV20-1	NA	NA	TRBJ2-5	CSARGYLQETQYF	TGCAGTGCTAGGGGTTACCTCCAAGAGACCCAGTACTTC
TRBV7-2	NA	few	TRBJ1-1	CASSFRYAQRNTEAFF	TGTGCCAGCAGCTTTAGGTATGCCCAGCGGAACACTGAAGCTTTCTTT
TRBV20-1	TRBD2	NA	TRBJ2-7	CSARTGLADYEQYF	TGCAGTGCTAGGACAGGACTAGCGGACTACGAGCAGTACTTC
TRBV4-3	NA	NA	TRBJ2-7	CASSQMLESYEQYF	TGCGCCAGCAGCCAAATGCTCGAGTCCTACGAGCAGTACTTC
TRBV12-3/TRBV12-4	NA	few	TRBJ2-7	CASSRGAYYEQYF	TGTGCCAGCAGCCGCGGCGCTTACTACGAGCAGTACTTC
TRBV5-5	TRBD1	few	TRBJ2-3	CASSPRQGKTDTQYF	TGTGCCAGCAGCCCGCGACAGGGGAAAACAGATACGCAGTATTTT
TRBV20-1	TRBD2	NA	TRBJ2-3	CSLGGRDTDTQYF	TGCAGCCTGGGAGGGCGGGACACAGATACGCAGTATTTT
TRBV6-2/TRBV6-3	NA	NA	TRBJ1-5	CASSSTTAQPQHF	TGTGCCAGCAGTTCGACGACAGCTCAGCCCCAGCATTTT
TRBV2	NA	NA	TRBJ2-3	CATDSGVSTDTQYF	TGTGCCACCGACTCGGGGGTTAGCACAGATACGCAGTATTTT
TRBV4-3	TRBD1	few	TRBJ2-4	CASSQELVRTGSYF	TGCGCCAGCAGCCAAGAGTTGGTCCGGACAGGGTCGTACTTC
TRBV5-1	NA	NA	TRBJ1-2	CASSLRRGDGYTF	TGCGCCAGCAGCCTAAGAAGAGGGGATGGCTACACCTTC
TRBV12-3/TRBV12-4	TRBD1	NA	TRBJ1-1	CASSLGGQLGGAFF	TGTGCCAGCAGTTTAGGGGGACAGTTGGGAGGAGCTTTCTTT
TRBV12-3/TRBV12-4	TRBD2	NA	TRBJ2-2	CASTGGFGLASNTGELFF	TGTGCCAGCACCGGAGGGTTTGGACTAGCGTCGAACACCGGGGAGCTGTTTTTT
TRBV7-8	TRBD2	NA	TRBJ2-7	CASGVLTSAPHEQYF	TGTGCCAGCGGAGTTTTGACTAGCGCACCCCACGAGCAGTACTTC
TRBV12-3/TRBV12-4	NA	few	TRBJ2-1	CASSLIGIKDEQFF	TGTGCCAGCAGTTTAATCGGGATCAAGGATGAGCAGTTCTTC
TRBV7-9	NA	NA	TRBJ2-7	CASSGPLLEYEQYF	TGTGCCAGCAGCGGTCCGTTGCTAGAATACGAGCAGTACTTC
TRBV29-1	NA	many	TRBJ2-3	CSVGGAKAMGSVLDTQYF	TGCAGCGTGGGGGGGGCTAAAGCCATGGGTTCCGTTTTGGATACGCAGTATTTT
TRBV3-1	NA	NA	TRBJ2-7	CASSERSLTYEQYF	TGTGCCAGCAGCGAACGTAGCTTGACCTACGAGCAGTACTTC
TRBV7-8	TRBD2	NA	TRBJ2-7	CASSERAGVPYEQYF	TGTGCCAGCAGCGAAAGAGCGGGAGTTCCCTACGAGCAGTACTTC
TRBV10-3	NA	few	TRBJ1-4	CAIPMGRSREKLFF	TGTGCCATCCCCATGGGACGGTCTAGGGAAAAACTGTTTTTT